The next 30 T cell receptor beta chains were all read from a single sample in a study of early T cells in non-severe SARS-CoV-2 infection. Using its own MiXCR run on the 5' RACE reads, TCRdb lists one record per CDR3 protein. In the table there are roughly 52,000 distinct CDR3 sequences, under 7.5% of which are singletons. Specimen: whole blood, collected at baseline. The receptors come from an adult who was a healthcare worker with PCR-confirmed SARS-CoV-2 infection or an uninfected control (not recorded which).

This clonotype was counted at least ten times. The chain employs TRBV7-2 and TRBJ2-7; possibly TRBD2 for D (5 bases). V lost 5 bases, J lost 1 base, and 18 bases lay in between. The CDR3 contains 16 residues. The germline CDR1 and CDR2 sequences are SGHTA and FQGNSA. The CDR3 DNA sequence: TGTGCCAGCAGCCCCGGGCCCGGGATTCGATCCTACGAGCAGTACTTC. This encodes CASSPGPGIRSYEQYF.

V gene TRBV19 combines with J gene TRBJ1-1; 7 nucleotides line up with TRBD1. V shed 10 bases and J 5 bases; nucleotides not matched to a gene: 10. CDR3 length: 13 amino acids. Germline V gene lookup returns CDR1 LNHDA and CDR2 SQIVND (reference sequence). CDR3: CATGATGETEAFF. Here the CDR3 DNA reads TGTGCCACCGGTGCCACAGGGGAGACTGAAGCTTTCTTT.

This clonotype was seen ten or more times. The rearrangement joins TRBV12-3 or TRBV12-4 to TRBJ2-1; D possibly corresponds to TRBD2 (6 bases). The V end lost 8 bases, the J end lost 8 bases, and 13 bases lay between the germline ends. The CDR3 runs 12 residues. The CDR3 bases are TGTGCCAGCCGCGGGGTCTCGGATGAGCAGTTCTTC. Its translation is CASRGVSDEQFF.

This clonotype turned up a few times. The V gene is TRBV6-2 or TRBV6-3, the J gene TRBJ2-1; TRBD2 matches at 13 bases. V shed 6 bases, J shed 0 bases, and the junction held 17 bases outside the gene matches. CDR1 and CDR2 (germline): MNHEY, SVGEGT. The CDR3 is 21 residues long. As DNA, the CDR3 is TGTGCCAGCAGGCAAACCCAACTCCCGGGACTAGCGGGGAGCTCCTACAATGAGCAGTTCTTC. This translates into CASRQTQLPGLAGSSYNEQFF.

This clonotype showed up just a few times. The CDR3 spells CSARDRVYGANEKLFF. CDR3 bases: TGCAGTGCTAGAGATCGGGTTTATGGGGCTAATGAAAAACTGTTTTTT. This chain uses TRBV20-1 with TRBJ1-4; D gene ambiguous. The germline V gene has CDR1 DFQATT and CDR2 SNEGSKA (reference sequence). The CDR3 sequence is 16 residues long. V lost 0 bases and J 3 bases, leaving 14 bases between the germline ends.

The table lists this clonotype with a few counts. The chain employs TRBV24-1 and TRBJ2-7; D tentatively fits TRBD1 or TRBD2 (5 bases each). V was trimmed by 4 bases and J by 2 bases, leaving 11 bases between them. The germline V gene has CDR1 KGHDR and CDR2 SFDVKD. The CDR3 runs 14 residues. CDR3 DNA: TGTGCCACCAGTGACCGGGACCGCCCCTACGAGCAGTACTTC. It translates to CATSDRDRPYEQYF.

This sequence joins TRBV6-5 and TRBJ2-3; 10 bases agree with TRBD2. V shed 0 bases, J shed 0 bases, and the junction held 9 bases outside the gene matches. The CDR3 loop spans 19 amino acids. CDR1 MNHEY and CDR2 SVGAGI come from the germline V gene. The CDR3 bases are TGTGCCAGCAGTTACTCGTCGAGCGGGGGGGCCGGGAGCACAGATACGCAGTATTTT. This codes for CASSYSSSGGAGSTDTQYF.

In its sample, this clonotype was seen many times. Written as DNA, the CDR3 is TGTGCCAGCAGTTACTCAACGGGGGCCCCCCACGAGCAGTACTTC. This encodes CASSYSTGAPHEQYF. The chain is built from TRBV6-5 and TRBJ2-7; D is perhaps TRBD1 or TRBD2 (6 bases each). CDR1 and CDR2 (germline): MNHEY, SVGAGI. The CDR3 is 15 amino acids. With 0 bases removed from V and 5 bases from J, the gap between germline ends came to 14 bases.

This chain links TRBV28 with TRBJ2-5; TRBD1 agrees at 7 bases. The CDR3 contains 16 residues. V shed 6 bases, J shed 4 bases, and the junction held 14 bases outside the gene matches. CDR1 and CDR2 from the germline V gene are MDHEN and SYDVKM. The CDR3 bases are TGTGCCAGCAGCTTCCAAGCCGACAGGGACGGAGAGACCCAGTACTTC. As protein: CASSFQADRDGETQYF.

This clonotype was counted many times. The chain employs TRBV19 and TRBJ2-3; 8 nucleotides match TRBD1. The length of the CDR3 is 15 residues. CDR1 is LNHDA, CDR2 SQIVND, per germline (reference sequence). Trimming cost V 6 bases and J 5 bases; bases outside gene matches: 10. As DNA, the CDR3 is TGTGCCAGTAGCACAGGGGGAGTCCAGGGAGATACGCAGTATTTT. Its protein product is CASSTGGVQGDTQYF.

Only a few counts were recorded for this clonotype. The chain combines TRBV7-9 with TRBJ2-4; D remains unclear. Trimming left V 0 bases short and J 1 base short, with 16 bases between. Germline assignment: CDR1 SEHNR and CDR2 FQNEAQ (reference sequence). CDR3 length equals 18 residues. The CDR3 sequence is CASSLAYERVDAKNIQYF. The CDR3 DNA sequence: TGTGCCAGCAGCTTAGCATACGAAAGGGTTGACGCCAAAAACATTCAGTACTTC.

The table lists this clonotype with a few counts. The chain employs TRBV14 and TRBJ2-5; no reliable D call. Germline assignment: CDR1 SGHDN and CDR2 FVKESK. There are 14 residues in the CDR3. Trimming left V 0 bases short and J 6 bases short, with 11 bases between. The CDR3 DNA reads TGTGCCAGCAGCCAAGATCTTCTGTCGCAGACCCAGTACTTC. This translates into CASSQDLLSQTQYF.

J is TRBJ1-4 and V is TRBV7-9; D is unresolved. There are 15 residues in the CDR3. V lost 5 bases and J 0 bases, leaving 10 bases between the germline ends. Germline CDR1 SEHNR, CDR2 FQNEAQ (reference sequence). CDR3 in DNA: TGTGCCAGCAGCCTAGACGCGTCAACTAATGAAAAACTGTTTTTT. Protein sequence: CASSLDASTNEKLFF.

This clonotype was detected ten times or more. DNA for the CDR3: TGTGCCAGCAGCAACGGACAGGGGGCGAAGGCCAACGTCCTGACTTTC. Translated, it gives CASSNGQGAKANVLTF. This chain joins TRBV11-3 and TRBJ2-6, with 11 nucleotides matching TRBD1. Unmatched junction bases numbered 6, after V lost 5 bases and J lost 6 bases. Germline CDR1 and CDR2: SGHNT and YENEEA. The CDR3 covers 16 residues.

The gene calls are TRBV19 and TRBJ2-1; 9 bases map to TRBD2. The CDR3 sequence is 17 residues long. Losses at the gene ends were 3 bases for V and 9 bases for J; bases not matched to a gene: 15. The germline V gene has CDR1 LNHDA and CDR2 SQIVND (reference sequence). DNA of the CDR3: TGTGCCAGTAGTATCGAAGTTCTAGCGGGGACCTCAGGTGAGCAGTTCTTC. Translated: CASSIEVLAGTSGEQFF.

This clonotype appeared many times. The genes are TRBV27 and TRBJ2-5, with TRBD1 matching 11 bases. The V gene's germline CDR1 is MNHEY and CDR2 SMNVEV (reference sequence). V shed 3 bases and J 4 bases; nucleotides not matched to a gene: 7. The CDR3 sequence is 16 residues long. The CDR3 loop is CASSLVRTGGGETQYF. The CDR3 DNA sequence: TGTGCCAGCAGTTTGGTTAGGACAGGGGGCGGAGAGACCCAGTACTTC.

This clonotype was counted at least ten times. This rearrangement joins TRBV20-1 to TRBJ2-7; D gene unclear. V shed 2 bases and J shed 6 bases, with 11 bases lying between them. CDR3 length: 12 residues. The germline V gene has CDR1 DFQATT and CDR2 SNEGSKA (reference sequence). In DNA, the CDR3 is TGCAGTGCTAGAAGGTCAGCTCTCGAGCAGTACTTC. As protein: CSARRSALEQYF.

In its sample, this clonotype was seen once. This sequence may be a read error, since a much larger clone differs from it by one base. The V gene is TRBV25-1, the J gene TRBJ1-4, with a tentative D call TRBD1 (6 bases). The germline gives CDR1 MGHDK, CDR2 SYGVNS. Trimming cost V 6 bases and J 13 bases, with 21 bases left between them. There are 14 residues in the CDR3. CDR3 in DNA: TGTGCCAGCAGACTCGGGACACCTGTCTTAAGACTGTTTTTT. It is translated as CASRLGTPVLRLFF.

V and J are TRBV7-8 and TRBJ2-7, with 7 bases matching TRBD2. The CDR3 covers 14 residues. Germline V gene lookup returns CDR1 SGHVS and CDR2 FQNEAQ. With 3 bases clipped from V and 3 bases from J, the junction kept 5 bases outside the gene matches. CDR3 loop: CASSLGGSIYEQYF. Written as DNA, the CDR3 is TGTGCCAGCAGCTTGGGGGGGAGTATCTACGAGCAGTACTTC.

This clonotype occurred many times. CDR3 protein: CASFRDYNTGELFF. CDR3 nucleotide sequence: TGTGCCAGCTTCCGGGACTACAACACCGGGGAGCTGTTTTTT. The chain combines TRBV2 with TRBJ2-2; TRBD2 aligns across 7 bases. The germline V gene has CDR1 SNHLY and CDR2 FYNNEI. V shed 8 bases, J shed 2 bases, and the junction held 5 bases outside the gene matches. CDR3 size: 14 residues.

This clonotype was counted between two and nine times. The V call is TRBV7-9, the J call TRBJ1-4; D unresolved. The CDR3 contains 16 residues. Germline CDR1 reads SEHNR; CDR2 reads FQNEAQ (reference sequence). V was trimmed by 3 bases and J by 2 bases, leaving 13 bases between them. The CDR3 sequence is CASSLNAVATNEKLFF. CDR3 DNA sequence: TGTGCCAGCAGCTTGAATGCGGTGGCCACTAATGAAAAACTGTTTTTT. The full variable domain, rest sourced from reference TRBV7-9 and TRBJ1-4, is DTGVSQNPRHKITKRGQNVTFRCDPISEHNRLYWYRQTLGQGPEFLTYFQNEAQLEKSRLLSDRFSAERPKGSFSTLEIQRTEQGDSAMYLCASSLNAVATNEKLFFGSGTQLSVL.

This clonotype was counted at least ten times. The chain uses TRBV6-2 or TRBV6-3 and TRBJ2-7, with D uncertain. Germline-derived CDR1 and CDR2 are MNHEY and SVGEGT. V lost 8 bases to trimming and J lost 2 bases, with 13 bases between them. The CDR3 is made up of 13 amino acids. CDR3 DNA: TGTGCCAGCGCCCCACCCGTTACCTACGAGCAGTACTTC. Protein product: CASAPPVTYEQYF.

The table lists this clonotype with many counts. This chain uses TRBV5-6 with TRBJ2-7, with TRBD1 identical over 11 bases. The CDR3 is 18 amino acids. The germline gives CDR1 SGHDT, CDR2 YYEEEE. V dropped 1 base and J dropped 3; count of bases not matched to a gene: 12. CDR3 nucleotide sequence: TGTGCCAGCAGCTTGTATATCGGGGACAGGGGGTCTTTCTACGAGCAGTACTTC. Translated, it gives CASSLYIGDRGSFYEQYF.

In this sample, this clonotype turned up many times. V is TRBV14 and J is TRBJ1-2, with TRBD1 matching over 9 bases. Trimming took 4 bases from V and 4 from J; bases not matched to a gene: 19. Looked up from germline, CDR1 is SGHDN and CDR2 is FVKESK. The CDR3 length is 19 residues. CDR3 sequence reads: CASSLRQGVDVASPYGYTF. The CDR3, as DNA: TGTGCCAGCAGCCTTCGACAGGGGGTTGACGTCGCAAGTCCCTATGGCTACACCTTC.

There are many counts of this clonotype. The genes are TRBV4-3 and TRBJ1-4; D is perhaps TRBD1 (5 bases). V lost 3 bases and J lost 8, with 19 bases in between. CDR1 LGHNA and CDR2 YSLEER come from the germline V gene. The CDR3 has 16 amino acids. The CDR3 reads CASSQGPGRSQEKLFF. Written as DNA, the CDR3 is TGCGCCAGCAGCCAGGGGCCGGGGAGGTCCCAAGAAAAACTGTTTTTT.

The chain's CDR3 is CSARKKGQAVPGYTF. The CDR3 DNA reads as TGCAGTGCTAGAAAAAAGGGACAGGCGGTACCTGGCTACACCTTC. The chain uses TRBV20-1 and TRBJ1-2; 8 positions match TRBD1. CDR3 length equals 15 residues. Germline lookup yields CDR1 DFQATT and CDR2 SNEGSKA (reference sequence). V lost 2 bases, J lost 7 bases, and 12 bases stayed unmatched.

This clonotype occurred many times. The CDR3 sequence: CASSLVGFPNEQYF. The CDR3 nucleotides are TGTGCCAGCAGCTTAGTGGGGTTCCCTAACGAGCAGTACTTC. The rearrangement links TRBV11-2 to TRBJ2-7, with D unclear. Trimming stripped 1 base from V and 5 bases from J, with 12 bases between. This CDR3 has 14 amino acids. Germline lookup yields CDR1 SGHAT and CDR2 FQNNGV.

This clonotype was picked up many times. The chain uses TRBV7-9 and TRBJ1-3; 10 nucleotides align to TRBD1. The CDR3 contains 15 residues. J was trimmed by 1 base and V by 4 bases; bases with no gene match: 1. Germline V gene data show CDR1 as SEHNR and CDR2 as FQNEAQ (reference sequence). CDR3 DNA sequence: TGTGCCAGCAGCTGGGGACAGGGGTCTGGAAACACCATATATTTT. Translated, it gives CASSWGQGSGNTIYF.

The table lists this clonotype with a few counts. The J gene is TRBJ2-1, the V gene TRBV20-1, with TRBD2 matching 10 bases. V was pared by 0 bases and J by 4 bases, with 6 bases of the junction left unmatched. Germline lookup yields CDR1 DFQATT and CDR2 SNEGSKA (reference sequence). The CDR3 sequence is 16 residues long. In DNA form, the CDR3 reads TGCAGTGCTAGAGACGCAACTAGCGGGGTGTACAATGAGCAGTTCTTC. Its protein is CSARDATSGVYNEQFF.

The chain joins TRBV28 to TRBJ2-2, with a possible D match to TRBD1 (6 bases). CDR3 length equals 14 residues. CDR1 and CDR2 from the germline V gene are MDHEN and SYDVKM. V was shortened by 5 bases and J by 6 bases, with 13 bases between the two germline ends. Here the CDR3 reads CASSPSHRAGELFF. The CDR3 DNA reads TGTGCCAGCAGTCCCTCCCACAGGGCCGGGGAGCTGTTTTTT. Full variable domain (outside the CDR3, taken from reference TRBV28 and TRBJ2-2): DVKVTQSSRYLVKRTGEKVFLECVQDMDHENMFWYRQDPGLGLRLIYFSYDVKMKEKGDIPEGYSVSREKKERFSLILESASTNQTSMYLCASSPSHRAGELFFGEGSRLTVL.